What follows are 19 T cell receptor beta chains derived from one specimen sequenced in a study of OX40 agonist ivuxolimab in advanced cancers. Profiled with immunoSEQ multiplex PCR; TCRdb holds only in-frame clones, not every one. The table includes roughly 65,000 clones, over 80% detected once. This specimen was CD4+ or CD8+ T cells sorted from blood, taken in a trial of the OX40 agonist ivuxolimab. Receptor source: an adult with an advanced solid tumor such as melanoma, head and neck, liver or kidney cancer.

The chain joins TRBV9 to TRBJ2-4, with D unclear. Deletions cut 4 bases from V and 8 bases from J, with 16 bases between. The V gene's germline CDR1 is SGDLS and CDR2 YYNGEE. This CDR3 region has 14 residues. Here the CDR3 DNA reads TGTGCCAGCAGCCTCAAGCCCCAGAGAGACATTCAGTACTTC. It specifies CASSLKPQRDIQYF. Using reference TRBV9 and TRBJ2-4 for the parts outside the CDR3, the full variable domain is DSGVTQTPKHLITATGQRVTLRCSPRSGDLSVYWYQQSLDQGLQFLIQYYNGEERAKGNILERFSAQQFPDLHSELNLSSLELGDSALYFCASSLKPQRDIQYFGAGTRLSVL.

The rearrangement joins TRBV28 to TRBJ1-1; 8 bases map to TRBD1. The V segment lost 11 bases and the J segment 0 bases; nucleotides outside the gene matches: 5. The CDR3 covers 13 residues. The germline gives CDR1 MDHEN, CDR2 SYDVKM. The CDR3 DNA follows: TGTGCCGGCTCAGGGGGCCTGAACACTGAAGCTTTCTTT. Its translation is CAGSGGLNTEAFF.

This chain connects TRBV15 to TRBJ1-3; D is ambiguous. Germline CDR1 is LNHNV and CDR2 is YYDKDF (reference sequence). The CDR3 loop spans 17 amino acids. Trimming stripped 0 bases from V and 0 bases from J, with 12 bases between. The DNA for the CDR3 is TGTGCCACCAGCAGAGATCGAGGCACTTACTCTGGAAACACCATATATTTT. Residues: CATSRDRGTYSGNTIYF.

The V and J genes are TRBV21-1 and TRBJ1-2. TRBV21-1 is reported as a pseudogene. The CDR3 is 14 amino acids. CDR3 protein: CASSKDSRKGGYTF. CDR3 in DNA: TGTGCCAGCAGCAAAGATTCCAGGAAGGGCGGCTACACCTTC.

The CDR3, as DNA: TGTGCCAGCTCACCCGCGGGAGGGGGCCCCACAGATACGCAGTATTTT. This encodes CASSPAGGGPTDTQYF. The chain joins TRBV18 to TRBJ2-3; TRBD2 matches at 9 bases. V gave up 3 bases and J gave up 2 bases; unmatched junction bases: 6. CDR3 size: 16 residues. In germline, CDR1 is KGHSH, CDR2 LQKENI.

Concerning this clone: Other nucleotide sequences from this sample produce the same CDR3. In nucleotides, the CDR3 is TGTGCCAGCAGCTTCGGGGGGAGCCAAGAGACCCAGTACTTC. Its translation is CASSFGGSQETQYF. The chain links TRBV11-2 to TRBJ2-5; 7 nucleotides align to TRBD2. Per the germline V gene, CDR1 is SGHAT and CDR2 is FQNNGV. The CDR3 contains 14 residues. V lost 3 bases and J lost 1; bases outside the gene matches: 2.

The V and J genes are TRBV2 and TRBJ2-1; 7 bases agree with TRBD2. Germline V lookup: CDR1 SNHLY, CDR2 FYNNEI. The CDR3 is made up of 14 amino acids. V was pared by 8 bases and J by 0 bases, with 4 bases of the junction left unmatched. The CDR3 loop is CASGGEGSYNEQFF. The DNA of the CDR3 is TGTGCCAGCGGGGGGGAGGGCTCCTACAATGAGCAGTTCTTC.

CDR3 region: CASSTWYGGTDTQYF. Here the CDR3 DNA reads TGTGCCAGTAGTACCTGGTACGGTGGCACAGATACGCAGTATTTT. The chain couples TRBV19 to TRBJ2-3; D uncertain. CDR3 length: 15 residues. Germline V gene sequence: CDR1 LNHDA, CDR2 SQIVND (reference sequence). The V and J ends lost 4 bases and 1 base respectively, with 12 bases between them. Looking up the rest from reference TRBV19 and TRBJ2-3 gives the full variable domain: DGGITQSPKYLFRKEGQNVTLSCEQNLNHDAMYWYRQDPGQGLRLIYYSQIVNDFQKGDIAEGYSVSREKKESFPLTVTSAQKNPTAFYLCASSTWYGGTDTQYFGPGTRLTVL.

This clone was found a few times. This CDR3 is CASSQGTSGEQYF. Written as DNA, the CDR3 is TGCGCCAGCAGCCAAGGGACTTCGGGCGAGCAGTACTTC. V usage is TRBV5-1 and J usage is TRBJ2-7; D possibly corresponds to TRBD2 (6 bases). The ends were cut back, 4 bases at V and 6 bases at J, with 14 bases in the middle. The CDR3 has 13 amino acids. Germline V gene sequence: CDR1 SGHRS, CDR2 YFSETQ.

This clone was counted a single time. The chain joins TRBV5-1 to TRBJ2-1; 16 bases align to TRBD2. The CDR3 runs to 18 residues. The germline V gene has CDR1 SGHRS and CDR2 YFSETQ. Germline trimming cut 2 bases from V and 1 base from J; bases unmatched to any gene: 3. The CDR3 DNA sequence: TGCGCCAGCAGCTTCTCGGGACTAGCGGGGGGGTCCTACAATGAGCAGTTCTTC. The encoded protein is CASSFSGLAGGSYNEQFF.

This chain uses TRBV4-1 with TRBJ2-6; TRBD2 is a possible D gene (5 bases). The CDR3 has 19 amino acids. V dropped 1 base and J dropped 0 bases, with 16 bases sitting between them. In germline, CDR1 is MGHRA, CDR2 YSYEKL. CDR3 in amino acids: CASSQGPGLLSSGANVLTF. Here the CDR3 DNA reads TGCGCCAGCAGCCAAGGCCCCGGACTGCTTAGCTCTGGGGCCAACGTCCTGACTTTC.

This clone appeared a few times. The chain couples TRBV7-2 to TRBJ2-1, with 7 bases fitting TRBD2. The junction had 14 bases not matched to a gene; V was cut back by 4 bases and J by 5 bases. This CDR3 contains 17 residues. The germline CDR1 and CDR2 sequences are SGHTA and FQGNSA. CDR3: CASSSPLTSAVDNEQFF. The CDR3 DNA reads as TGTGCCAGCAGCTCCCCCCTCACTAGCGCCGTCGACAATGAGCAGTTCTTC.

V gene TRBV4-1 combines with J gene TRBJ2-1; 14 bases match TRBD2. There are 21 residues in the CDR3. Looked up from germline, CDR1 is MGHRA and CDR2 is YSYEKL. V trimming: 4 bases; J trimming: 3 bases; junction bases outside the gene matches: 17. The CDR3 DNA reads TGCGCCAGCAGCCCAAATCCCGGGACTAGCGGGAGTTACTTGGGCTACAATGAGCAGTTCTTC. Its protein product is CASSPNPGTSGSYLGYNEQFF.

This clone has more than one count but fewer than ten. The rearrangement uses TRBV27 and TRBJ2-3; TRBD1 matches at 10 bases. CDR3 length: 14 residues. Germline CDR1 MNHEY, CDR2 SMNVEV (reference sequence). V lost 3 bases and J lost 7; bases outside the gene matches: 4. The CDR3 region has the DNA TGTGCCAGCAGTTTTGGACAGGGGGTAAATACGCAGTATTTT. Translating it yields CASSFGQGVNTQYF.

The chain joins TRBV2 to TRBJ1-3; D is uncertain. The V gene lost 8 bases and the J gene lost 2 bases, with 10 bases spanning the gap. The CDR3 is 13 amino acids. Germline values: CDR1 SNHLY, CDR2 FYNNEI. The CDR3 DNA sequence: TGTGCCAGCCTAGAAAACCCTGGAAACACCATATATTTT. Residues: CASLENPGNTIYF. The whole variable domain, filled in from reference TRBV2 and TRBJ1-3, reads EPEVTQTPSHQVTQMGQEVILRCVPISNHLYFYWYRQILGQKVEFLVSFYNNEISEKSEIFDDQFSVERPDGSNFTLKIRSTKLEDSAMYFCASLENPGNTIYFGEGSWLTVV.

The genes are TRBV6-5 and TRBJ2-5; the D gene is possibly TRBD1 (7 bases). V was trimmed by 10 bases and J by 4 bases, leaving 16 bases between them. The CDR3 has 13 residues. From germline, CDR1 is MNHEY and CDR2 SVGAGI. The CDR3 loop reads CATSLQGGETQYF. Written as DNA, the CDR3 is TGTGCCACCTCCCTTCAGGGGGGAGAGACCCAGTACTTC.

V usage is TRBV5-5 and J usage is TRBJ1-4; 8 bases agree with TRBD1. This CDR3 is 14 amino acids long. The V gene's germline CDR1 is SGHKS and CDR2 YYEKEE (reference sequence). J lost 7 bases, V lost 4 bases, and 6 bases had no gene match. CDR3 sequence: CASSDDRGTEKLFF. CDR3 DNA sequence: TGTGCCAGCAGCGATGACAGGGGAACTGAAAAACTGTTTTTT.

The rearrangement joins TRBV7-9 to TRBJ1-1; D unresolved. The CDR3 is 14 amino acids. V lost 1 base to trimming and J lost 3 bases, with 9 bases between them. Germline V CDR1 and CDR2: SEHNR, FQNEAQ (reference sequence). CDR3 residues: CASSLVQTYTEAFF. DNA of the CDR3: TGTGCCAGCAGCTTAGTACAGACCTACACTGAAGCTTTCTTT.

The chain is built from TRBV4-1 and TRBJ2-1; 10 positions match TRBD1. The CDR3 is 15 residues long. Germline CDR1 MGHRA, CDR2 YSYEKL. J lost 8 bases, V lost 0 bases, and 4 bases had no gene match. In DNA form, the CDR3 reads TGCGCCAGCAGCCAAGATAGAGGGACAGGGGATGAGCAGTTCTTC. Translating gives CASSQDRGTGDEQFF.